This TCR beta chain was captured in a study of T cell responses to AZD1222 COVID-19 vaccine. Assay used: immunoSEQ multiplex PCR; TCRdb lists only in-frame clones, some missing. The repertoire holds around 71,000 clones, with under 90% as singletons. In germline, CDR1 is MNHNS, CDR2 SASEGT. The CDR3 runs to 15 residues. Trimming removed 2 bases at V and 4 bases at J, with 14 bases between. Concerning this clone itself: Its antigen is still unknown.

Regarding the study as a whole: Recipients of two AZD1222 doses showed rising Spike-specific TCR breadth and depth. Clonal diversity may have been underestimated in mostly white British donors. Scientists sampled the repertoires only once the peak T cell response had passed.

The chain is built from TRBV6-1 and TRBJ1-2, with a possible D match to TRBD1 (5 bases). The specimen comprised peripheral blood, sampled 28 days after the second AZD1222 dose. The receptor was isolated from an adult who received the AZD1222 COVID-19 vaccine. CDR3 region: CASSERQSRGYGYTF. The CDR3 nucleotides read TGTGCCAGCAGTGAACGACAGTCGCGGGGCTATGGCTACACCTTC.